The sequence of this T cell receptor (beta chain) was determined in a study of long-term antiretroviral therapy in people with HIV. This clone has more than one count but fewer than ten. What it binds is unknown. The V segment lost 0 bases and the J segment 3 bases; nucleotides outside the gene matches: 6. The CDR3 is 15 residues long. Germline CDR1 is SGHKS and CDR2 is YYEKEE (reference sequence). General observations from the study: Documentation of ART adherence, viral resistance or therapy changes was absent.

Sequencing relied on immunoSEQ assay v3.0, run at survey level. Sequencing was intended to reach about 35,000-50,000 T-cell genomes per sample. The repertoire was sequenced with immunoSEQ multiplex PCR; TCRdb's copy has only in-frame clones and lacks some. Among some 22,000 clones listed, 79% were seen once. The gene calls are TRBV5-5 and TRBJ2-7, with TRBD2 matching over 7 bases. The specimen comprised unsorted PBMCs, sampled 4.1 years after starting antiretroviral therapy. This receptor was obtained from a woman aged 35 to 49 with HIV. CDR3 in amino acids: CASSLGGGGFYEQYF. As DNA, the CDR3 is TGTGCCAGCAGCTTGGGGGGCGGGGGATTCTACGAGCAGTACTTC.